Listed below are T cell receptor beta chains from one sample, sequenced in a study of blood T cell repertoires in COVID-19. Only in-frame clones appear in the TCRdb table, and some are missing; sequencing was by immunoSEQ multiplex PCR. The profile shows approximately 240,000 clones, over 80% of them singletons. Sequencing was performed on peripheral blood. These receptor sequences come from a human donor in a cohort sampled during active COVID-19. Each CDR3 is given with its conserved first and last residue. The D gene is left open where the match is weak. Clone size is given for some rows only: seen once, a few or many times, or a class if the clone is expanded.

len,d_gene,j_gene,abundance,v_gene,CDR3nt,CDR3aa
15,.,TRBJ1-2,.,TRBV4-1,TGCGCCAGCAGCGTGGGGATCAGGGTTAACTATGGCTACACCTTC,CASSVGIRVNYGYTF
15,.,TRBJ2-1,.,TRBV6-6,TGTGCCAGCAGTCTCAGGCAGCCTAAATACAATGAGCAGTTCTTC,CASSLRQPKYNEQFF
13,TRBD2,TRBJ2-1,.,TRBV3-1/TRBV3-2,TGTGCCAGCAGCCAAGGGACTAGCGGGAGCGGGTTCTTC,CASSQGTSGSGFF
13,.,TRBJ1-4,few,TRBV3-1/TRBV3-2,TGTGCCAGCAGCCAACAGGGAAGTGAAAAACTGTTTTTT,CASSQQGSEKLFF
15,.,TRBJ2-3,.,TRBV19,TGTGCCAGTAGTATAAGAGGGGGTCAACCAGATACGCAGTATTTT,CASSIRGGQPDTQYF
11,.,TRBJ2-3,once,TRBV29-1,TGCAGCGGACAGGGCACAGATACGCAGTATTTT,CSGQGTDTQYF
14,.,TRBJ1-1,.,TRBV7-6,TGTGCCAGCAGCCCCGCATTGAGGAGCGGGGAAGCTTTCTTT,CASSPALRSGEAFF
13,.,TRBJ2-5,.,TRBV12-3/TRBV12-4,TGTGCCAGCAGTTTGGCCGATCAAGAGACCCAGTACTTC,CASSLADQETQYF
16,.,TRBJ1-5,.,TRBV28,TGTGCCAGCAGCTTCTCGTTGGGGGGGGGCAATCAGCCCCAGCATTTT,CASSFSLGGGNQPQHF
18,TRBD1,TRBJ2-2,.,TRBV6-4,TGTGCCAGCAGCGCCATACCTCTACAGGGGGCGAACACCGGGGAGCTGTTTTTT,CASSAIPLQGANTGELFF
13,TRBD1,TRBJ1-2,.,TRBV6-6,TGTGCCATGCGGCAGGGGGCTACTGGTGGCTACACCTTC,CAMRQGATGGYTF